The following is a T cell receptor (beta chain) sequence with its context. The antigen this receptor binds is unknown. No qualities accompany the bases; no much larger clone lies one base away. This sample stems from a study of graft-versus-host responses after intestinal transplantation (dated by TCRdb to the early 2020s). Regarding the complete study: The transplants that recipients received were multivisceral, liver-intestinal, or isolated intestinal. All recipients received anti-thymocyte globulin induction followed by maintenance tacrolimus and steroids for two to four years. Bulk TCR-beta CDR3 sequencing was used to track graft-versus-host and host-versus-graft alloreactive T cell clones in the graft, circulation and bone marrow after intestinal transplantation. Alloreactive clones were identified by sequencing pre-transplant mixed lymphocyte reaction products and comparing them with unstimulated pre-transplant donor and recipient T cells. The cohort enrolled approximately 24 intestinal transplant recipients including one retransplant, and a few patients lacking pretransplant specimens were excluded. A peak of at least 4% donor T cells among recipient peripheral blood mononuclear cells was the definition used for donor T cell macrochimerism. Instead of going to the commercial service, samples from a few later patients were sequenced in-house on an Illumina MiSeq and processed with MiXCR. Results and caveats for the whole study, not just this receptor: Conclusions were limited by the relatively low number and heterogeneity of intestinal transplant patients. In patients with donor T cell macrochimerism, the allografts had high GvH to HvG T cell clonal ratios. Peak levels of circulating GvH clones were associated with declines in HvG clones early after transplant. GvH clones were detected in recipient bone marrow, and some appeared earlier in ileal mucosa or blood, consistent with an intestinal mucosal origin.

Blood samples were collected up to 4 times in the first month after transplant and then at least monthly when available. From a lookup of the germline V gene (reference sequence), CDR1 and CDR2 are SGHNT and YYREEE. Inclusive of the bounding cysteine and phenylalanine, the CDR3 is 14 residues long. Kept here is only the CDR3 DNA, which spans 42 bases and is read in frame from base 1. Library preparation was by the immunoSEQ multiplex PCR assay. Adaptive Biotechnologies carried out high-throughput TCR-beta CDR3 sequencing of genomic DNA for most patients. The original pipeline was this. Adaptive's ImmunoSEQ software was the source of the TCR sequencing data for 15 to 20 patients, while three other patients were processed with MiXCR and VDJtools. Because the origin of CDR3 nucleotide sequences shared between donor and recipient could not be assigned, those sequences were removed. Alloreactive clones required at least 2-fold expansion over unstimulated cells and minimum CFSE-low frequency of 0.002% (template counts) or 0.001% (read counts). Clones detected in sequenced pre-transplant spleen, lymph node, or MLR CFSE-low populations of the donor or recipient were defined as mappable. The cumulative frequency of alloreactive clones was calculated as a percentage of all sequences, weighted by copy number. This is the immuneACCESS table as TCRdb keeps it, with only in-frame sequences that have V and J called. A part of the clones is gone; compared with another copy, unresolved V genes explain less than half, and the rest is unexplained. V and J calls and clone size are those listed in that table; D and trimming were worked out from the DNA. Across this sample there are under 50,000 clones, with just over 90% seen only once. The ten largest make up approximately 4% of the sample.

The chain couples TRBV5-4 to TRBJ2-7; the D gene assignment is ambiguous. The better agreement between TRBJ2-5 and the DNA end casts doubt on the J call. This material consisted of PBMCs, taken 700 to 750 days after intestinal transplantation. This receptor was obtained from a human patient who received an intestinal transplant, so some T cells may come from the graft donor. The bases are TGTGCCAGCAGCCCTCGGGCCGAACTGGAGACCCAGTACTTC. This encodes CASSPRAELETQYF.